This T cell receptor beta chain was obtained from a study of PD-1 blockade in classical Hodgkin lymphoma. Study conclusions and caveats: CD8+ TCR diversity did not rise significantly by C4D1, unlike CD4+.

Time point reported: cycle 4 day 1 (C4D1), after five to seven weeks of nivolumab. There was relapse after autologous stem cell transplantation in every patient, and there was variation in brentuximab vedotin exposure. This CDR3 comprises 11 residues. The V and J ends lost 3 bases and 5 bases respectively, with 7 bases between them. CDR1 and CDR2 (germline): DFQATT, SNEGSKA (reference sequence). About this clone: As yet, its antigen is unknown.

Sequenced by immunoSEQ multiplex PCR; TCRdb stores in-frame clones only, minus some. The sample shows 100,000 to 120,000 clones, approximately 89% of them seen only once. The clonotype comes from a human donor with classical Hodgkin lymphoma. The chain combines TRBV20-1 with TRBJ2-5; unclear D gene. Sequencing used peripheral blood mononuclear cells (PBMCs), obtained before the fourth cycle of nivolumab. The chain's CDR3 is CSASGRETQYF. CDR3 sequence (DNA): TGCAGTGCTAGCGGGCGGGAGACCCAGTACTTC.